This T cell receptor (beta chain) was retrieved from a study of control samples from healthy donors and cancer patients. With 8 bases removed from V and 0 bases from J, the gap between germline ends came to 11 bases. CDR3 length: 13 amino acids. Germline values: CDR1 MNHEY, CDR2 SVGAGI. Clones were read by immunoSEQ multiplex PCR, and TCRdb kept only the in-frame ones, dropping some. Among approximately 20,000 clones listed, less than 90% were seen once. The chain carries TRBV6-5 and TRBJ2-7; no clear D gene. The sequenced material came from PBMCs. The receptor's source is a man in his sixties with colorectal cancer. DNA of the CDR3: TGTGCCAGCCTCGAGGCAGGCTCCTACGAGCAGTACTTC. Its protein product is CASLEAGSYEQYF.